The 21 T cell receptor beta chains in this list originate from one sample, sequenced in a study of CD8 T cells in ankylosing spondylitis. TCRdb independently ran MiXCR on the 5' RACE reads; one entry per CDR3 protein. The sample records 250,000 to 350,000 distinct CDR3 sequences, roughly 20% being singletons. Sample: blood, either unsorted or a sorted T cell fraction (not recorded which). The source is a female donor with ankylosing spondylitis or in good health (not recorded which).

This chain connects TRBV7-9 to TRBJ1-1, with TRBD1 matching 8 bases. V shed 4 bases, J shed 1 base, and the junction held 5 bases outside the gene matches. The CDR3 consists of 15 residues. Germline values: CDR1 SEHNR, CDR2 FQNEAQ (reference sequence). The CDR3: CASSSGDRSNTEAFF. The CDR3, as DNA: TGTGCCAGCAGCTCGGGGGACAGGTCGAACACTGAAGCTTTCTTT.

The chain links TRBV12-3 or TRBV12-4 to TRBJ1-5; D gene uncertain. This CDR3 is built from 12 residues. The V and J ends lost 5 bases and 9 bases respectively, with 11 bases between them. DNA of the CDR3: TGTGCCAGCAGTGTCCCCCGGGGGCCCCAGCATTTT. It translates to CASSVPRGPQHF.

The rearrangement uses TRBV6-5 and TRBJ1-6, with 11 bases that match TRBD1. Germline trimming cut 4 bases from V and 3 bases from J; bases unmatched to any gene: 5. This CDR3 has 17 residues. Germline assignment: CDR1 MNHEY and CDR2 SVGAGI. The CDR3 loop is CASSSVGTGGYNSPLHF. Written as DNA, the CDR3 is TGTGCCAGCAGTTCCGTCGGGACAGGGGGCTATAATTCACCCCTCCACTTT.

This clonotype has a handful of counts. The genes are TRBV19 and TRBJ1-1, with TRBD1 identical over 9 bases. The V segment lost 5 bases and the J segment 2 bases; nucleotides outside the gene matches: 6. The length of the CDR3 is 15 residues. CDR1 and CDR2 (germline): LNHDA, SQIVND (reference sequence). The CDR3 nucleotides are TGTGCCAGTAGTGCCTTGGGACAGGGAAACACTGAAGCTTTCTTT. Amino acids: CASSALGQGNTEAFF.

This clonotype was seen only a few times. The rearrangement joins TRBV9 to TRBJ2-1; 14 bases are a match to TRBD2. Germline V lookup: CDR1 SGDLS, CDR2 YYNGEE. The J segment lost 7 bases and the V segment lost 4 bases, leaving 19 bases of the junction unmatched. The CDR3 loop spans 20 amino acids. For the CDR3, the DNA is TGTGCCAGCAGCCCAAGGGTCAGGGGGCGAGGGACTAGCGGGAGTAATGAGCAGTTCTTC. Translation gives CASSPRVRGRGTSGSNEQFF.

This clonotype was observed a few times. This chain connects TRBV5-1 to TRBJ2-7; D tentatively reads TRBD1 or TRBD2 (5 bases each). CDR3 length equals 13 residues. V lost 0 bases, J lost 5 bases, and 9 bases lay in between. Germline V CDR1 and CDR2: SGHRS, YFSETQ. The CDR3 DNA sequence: TGCGCCAGCAGCTTGGTTCGGGGCCACGAGCAGTACTTC. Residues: CASSLVRGHEQYF.

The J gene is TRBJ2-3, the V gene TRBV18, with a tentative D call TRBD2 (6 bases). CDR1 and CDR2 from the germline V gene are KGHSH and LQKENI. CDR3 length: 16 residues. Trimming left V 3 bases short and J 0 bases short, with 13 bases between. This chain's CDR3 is CASSPRRGSSTDTQYF. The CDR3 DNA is TGTGCCAGCTCACCTCGGCGGGGTTCTAGCACAGATACGCAGTATTTT. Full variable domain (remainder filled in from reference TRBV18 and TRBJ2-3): NAGVMQNPRHLVRRRGQEARLRCSPMKGHSHVYWYRQLPEEGLKFMVYLQKENIIDESGMPKERFSAEFPKEGPSILRIQQVVRGDSAAYFCASSPRRGSSTDTQYFGPGTRLTVL.

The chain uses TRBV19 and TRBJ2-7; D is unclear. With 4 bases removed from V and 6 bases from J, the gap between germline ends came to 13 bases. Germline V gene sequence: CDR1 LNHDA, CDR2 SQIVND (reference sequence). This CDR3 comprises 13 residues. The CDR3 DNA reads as TGTGCCAGTAGTAGCAATGGCCCATCCGAGCAGTACTTC. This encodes CASSSNGPSEQYF.

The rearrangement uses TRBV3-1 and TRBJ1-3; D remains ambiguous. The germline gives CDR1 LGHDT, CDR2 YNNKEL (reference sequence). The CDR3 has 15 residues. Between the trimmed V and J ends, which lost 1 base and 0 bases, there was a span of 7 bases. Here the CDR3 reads CASSQGYSSGNTIYF. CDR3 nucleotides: TGTGCCAGCAGCCAAGGGTACAGCTCTGGAAACACCATATATTTT.

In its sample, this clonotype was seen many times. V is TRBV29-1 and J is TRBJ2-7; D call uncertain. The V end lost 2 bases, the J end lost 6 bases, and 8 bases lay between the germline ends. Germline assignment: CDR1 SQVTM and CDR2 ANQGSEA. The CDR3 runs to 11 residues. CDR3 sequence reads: CSVESFSEQYF. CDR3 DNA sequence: TGCAGCGTTGAATCCTTTTCCGAGCAGTACTTC.

The CDR3 spells CRPGTEGANVLTF. The CDR3 DNA reads as TGCAGACCCGGGACGGAAGGGGCCAACGTCCTGACTTTC. The rearrangement joins TRBV20-1 to TRBJ2-6; D is possibly TRBD1 or TRBD2 (5 bases each). Per the germline V gene, CDR1 is DFQATT and CDR2 is SNEGSKA (reference sequence). This CDR3 comprises 13 residues.

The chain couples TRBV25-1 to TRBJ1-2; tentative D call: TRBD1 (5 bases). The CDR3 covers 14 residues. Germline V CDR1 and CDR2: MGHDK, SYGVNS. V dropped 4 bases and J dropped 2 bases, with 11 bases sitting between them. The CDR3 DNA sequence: TGTGCCAGCAGTGCCGGGGCGGAGAACTATGGCTACACCTTC. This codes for CASSAGAENYGYTF.

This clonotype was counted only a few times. The CDR3 is CASSELGGPQHF. CDR3 coding DNA: TGTGCCAGCAGTGAATTAGGGGGGCCCCAGCATTTT. This chain uses TRBV25-1 with TRBJ1-5, with D maybe TRBD1 (6 bases). This CDR3 region has 12 residues. Germline values: CDR1 MGHDK, CDR2 SYGVNS. The V gene lost 1 base and the J gene lost 9 bases, with 7 bases spanning the gap.

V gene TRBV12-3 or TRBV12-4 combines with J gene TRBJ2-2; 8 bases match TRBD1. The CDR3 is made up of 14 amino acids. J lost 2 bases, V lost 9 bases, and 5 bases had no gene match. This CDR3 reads CASLGQDNTGELFF. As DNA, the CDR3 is TGTGCCAGTTTGGGACAGGACAACACCGGGGAGCTGTTTTTT.

CDR3 nucleotide sequence: TGTGCCAGCACCGGCGGATCCTACGAGCAGTACTTC. Protein sequence: CASTGGSYEQYF. V and J are TRBV6-5 and TRBJ2-7; D remains unclear. Trimming shortened V by 7 bases and J by 1 base, and 8 bases separated the two germline ends. Germline V lookup: CDR1 MNHEY, CDR2 SVGAGI. The CDR3 runs to 12 residues.

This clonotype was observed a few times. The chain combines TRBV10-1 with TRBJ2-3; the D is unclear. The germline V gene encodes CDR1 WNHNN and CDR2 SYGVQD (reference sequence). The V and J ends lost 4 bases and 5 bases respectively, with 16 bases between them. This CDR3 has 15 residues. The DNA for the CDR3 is TGCGCCAGCAGTGCCTCTGGGCATGGGGTAGATACGCAGTATTTT. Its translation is CASSASGHGVDTQYF.

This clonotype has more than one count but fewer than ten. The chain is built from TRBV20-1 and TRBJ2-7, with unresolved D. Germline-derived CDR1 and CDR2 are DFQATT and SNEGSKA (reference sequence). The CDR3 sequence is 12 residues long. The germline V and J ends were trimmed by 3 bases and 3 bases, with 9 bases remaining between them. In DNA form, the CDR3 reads TGCAGTGCTAGTACCATATTCTACGAGCAGTACTTC. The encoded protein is CSASTIFYEQYF.

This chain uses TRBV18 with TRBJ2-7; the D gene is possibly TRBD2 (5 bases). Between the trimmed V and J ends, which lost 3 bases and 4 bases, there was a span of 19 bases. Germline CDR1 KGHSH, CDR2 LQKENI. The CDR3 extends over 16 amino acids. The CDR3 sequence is CASSPSGRRGFYEQYF. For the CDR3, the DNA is TGTGCCAGCTCACCCTCAGGCCGTCGAGGGTTTTACGAGCAGTACTTC.

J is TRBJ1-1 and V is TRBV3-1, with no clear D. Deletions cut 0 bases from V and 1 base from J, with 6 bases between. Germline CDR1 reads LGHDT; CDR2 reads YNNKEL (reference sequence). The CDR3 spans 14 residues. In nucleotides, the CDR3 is TGTGCCAGCAGCCAAGATTGGGGGAACACTGAAGCTTTCTTT. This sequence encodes CASSQDWGNTEAFF.

CDR3 loop: CASSQDTKFSGANVLTF. CDR3 DNA: TGCGCCAGCAGCCAAGATACTAAGTTCTCTGGGGCCAACGTCCTGACTTTC. The chain couples TRBV4-3 to TRBJ2-6, with D unresolved. The germline V gene encodes CDR1 LGHNA and CDR2 YSLEER. The CDR3 loop spans 17 amino acids. The V end was cut by 0 bases, the J end by 0 bases, with 9 bases between.

The CDR3 sequence is CASSLTSGQFF. CDR3 nucleotides: TGTGCCAGCAGCTTAACCTCCGGCCAGTTTTTT. The chain is built from TRBV7-2 and TRBJ2-2; D is unclear. With 2 bases removed from V and 16 bases from J, the gap between germline ends came to 11 bases. This CDR3 is built from 11 residues. Germline V CDR1 and CDR2: SGHTA, FQGNSA.